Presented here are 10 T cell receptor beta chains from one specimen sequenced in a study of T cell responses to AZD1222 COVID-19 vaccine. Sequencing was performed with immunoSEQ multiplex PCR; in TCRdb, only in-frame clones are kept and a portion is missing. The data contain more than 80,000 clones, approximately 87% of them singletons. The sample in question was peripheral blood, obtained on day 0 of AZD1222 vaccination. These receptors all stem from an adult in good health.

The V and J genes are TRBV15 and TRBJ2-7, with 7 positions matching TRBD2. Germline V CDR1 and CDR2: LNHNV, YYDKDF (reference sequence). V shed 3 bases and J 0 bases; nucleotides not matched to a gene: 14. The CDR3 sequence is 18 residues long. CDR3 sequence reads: CATSSRLAVSSGSYEQYF. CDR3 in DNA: TGTGCCACCAGCAGTCGACTAGCCGTTAGCTCAGGCTCCTACGAGCAGTACTTC.

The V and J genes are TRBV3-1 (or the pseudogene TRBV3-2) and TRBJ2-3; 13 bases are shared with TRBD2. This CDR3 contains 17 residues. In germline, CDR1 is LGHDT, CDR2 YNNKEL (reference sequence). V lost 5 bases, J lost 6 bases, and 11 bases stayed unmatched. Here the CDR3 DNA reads TGTGCCAGCAGCTTGGGACTAGCGGGACGTCGTGGGGATACGCAGTATTTT. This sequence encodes CASSLGLAGRRGDTQYF.

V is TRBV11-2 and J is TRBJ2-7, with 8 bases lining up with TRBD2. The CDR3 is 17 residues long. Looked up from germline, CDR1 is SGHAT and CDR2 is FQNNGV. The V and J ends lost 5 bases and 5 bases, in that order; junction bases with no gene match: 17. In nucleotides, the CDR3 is TGTGCCAGCAGCCAGAGGAAACTGGCGGGAGGCTCTCACGAGCAGTACTTC. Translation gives CASSQRKLAGGSHEQYF. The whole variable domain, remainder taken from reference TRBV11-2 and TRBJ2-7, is EAGVAQSPRYKIIEKRQSVAFWCNPISGHATLYWYQQILGQGPKLLIQFQNNGVVDDSQLPKDRFSAERLKGVDSTLKIQPAKLEDSAVYLCASSQRKLAGGSHEQYFGPGTRLTVT.

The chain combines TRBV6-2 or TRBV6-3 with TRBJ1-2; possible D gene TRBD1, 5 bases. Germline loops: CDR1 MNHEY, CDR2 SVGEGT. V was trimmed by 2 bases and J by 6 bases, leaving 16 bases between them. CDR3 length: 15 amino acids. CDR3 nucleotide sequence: TGTGCCAGCAGTTACGGGGGAGGAGGGTATGATGGCTACACCTTC. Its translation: CASSYGGGGYDGYTF.

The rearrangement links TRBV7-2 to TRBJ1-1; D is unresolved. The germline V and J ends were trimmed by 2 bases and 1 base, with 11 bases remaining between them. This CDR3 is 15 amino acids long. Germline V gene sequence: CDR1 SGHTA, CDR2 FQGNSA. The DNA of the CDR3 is TGTGCCAGCAGCTTATTTTGGGCGGGGAACACTGAAGCTTTCTTT. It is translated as CASSLFWAGNTEAFF.

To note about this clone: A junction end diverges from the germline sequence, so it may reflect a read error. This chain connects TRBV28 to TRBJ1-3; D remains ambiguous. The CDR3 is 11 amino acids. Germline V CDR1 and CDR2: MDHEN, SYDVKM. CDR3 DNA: TGTGCCAGCAGTCAAAGGGCTATGGCTTTTTTT. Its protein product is CASSQRAMAFF.

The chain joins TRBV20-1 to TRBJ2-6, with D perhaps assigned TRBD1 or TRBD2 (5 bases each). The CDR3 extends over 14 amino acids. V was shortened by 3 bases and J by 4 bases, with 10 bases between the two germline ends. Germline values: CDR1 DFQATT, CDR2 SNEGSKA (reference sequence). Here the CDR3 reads CSASKGTGANVLTF. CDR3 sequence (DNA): TGCAGTGCTAGTAAAGGGACCGGGGCCAACGTCCTGACTTTC.

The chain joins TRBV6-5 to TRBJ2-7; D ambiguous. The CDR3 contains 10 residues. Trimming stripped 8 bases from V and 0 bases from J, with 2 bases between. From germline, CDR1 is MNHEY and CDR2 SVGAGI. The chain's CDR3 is CASLSYEQYF. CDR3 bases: TGTGCCAGCCTCTCCTACGAGCAGTACTTC.

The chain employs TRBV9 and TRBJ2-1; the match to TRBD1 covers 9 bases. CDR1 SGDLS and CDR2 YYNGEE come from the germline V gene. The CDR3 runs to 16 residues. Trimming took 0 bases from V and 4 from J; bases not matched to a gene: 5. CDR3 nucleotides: TGTGCCAGCAGCGTAGGAAACAGGGGGCTATACAATGAGCAGTTCTTC. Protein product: CASSVGNRGLYNEQFF.

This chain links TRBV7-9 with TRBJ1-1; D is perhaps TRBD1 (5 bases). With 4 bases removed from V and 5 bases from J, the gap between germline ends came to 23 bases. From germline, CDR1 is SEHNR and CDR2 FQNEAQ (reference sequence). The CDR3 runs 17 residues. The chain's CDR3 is CASSSLPGPQKGTEAFF. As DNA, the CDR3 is TGTGCCAGCAGCTCTTTGCCGGGACCTCAAAAGGGGACTGAAGCTTTCTTT.